These T cell receptor beta chains were read from a single sample in a study of blood T cell repertoires in COVID-19. Libraries were prepared by immunoSEQ multiplex PCR; TCRdb keeps only in-frame clonotypes and omits some of them. The table includes around 65,000 clones, roughly 80% detected once. What was sequenced was peripheral blood. These receptors were obtained from an older man with acute or convalescent COVID-19. Both conserved end residues are part of each CDR3. Fields, in order: J gene, clone size, D gene, V gene, CDR3 protein, CDR3 DNA. The D gene is left open where the match is weak. Where a row states a size, it is once, few, many or the class of an expanded clone; other rows omit it.

TRBJ1-1 . TRBD1 TRBV6-5 CASRNPGGRTEAFF TGTGCCAGCAGAAACCCAGGGGGCAGAACTGAAGCTTTCTTT
TRBJ1-2 . . TRBV4-2 CASSQETGRRAYGYTF TGTGCCAGCAGCCAAGAAACAGGGAGAAGGGCCTATGGCTACACCTTC
TRBJ2-1 . TRBD2 TRBV10-3 CATGATSGGQNEQFF TGTGCCACCGGGGCGACTAGCGGGGGTCAGAATGAGCAGTTCTTC
TRBJ2-3 . TRBD2 TRBV5-1 CASTRGAGGHTDTQYF TGCGCCAGCACTAGAGGGGCGGGGGGACACACAGATACGCAGTATTTT
TRBJ2-2 . . TRBV10-3 CAISEKTRDDTGELFF TGTGCCATCAGTGAGAAGACCAGGGATGACACCGGGGAGCTGTTTTTT
TRBJ2-7 . TRBD1 TRBV7-2 CASSSLERQGAYEQYF TGTGCCAGCAGCTCATTAGAGAGACAGGGGGCATACGAGCAGTACTTC
TRBJ1-6 . . TRBV7-9 CASTVWGGRNNSPLHF TGTGCCAGCACCGTGTGGGGGGGCAGGAATAATTCACCCCTCCACTTT
TRBJ1-5 . . TRBV3-1/TRBV3-2 CASSQMGVHQPQHF TGTGCCAGCAGCCAAATGGGAGTCCATCAGCCCCAGCATTTT
TRBJ1-5 once TRBD1 TRBV18 CASSPGTGSRNQPQHF TGTGCCAGCTCACCTGGGACAGGGTCACGCAATCAGCCCCAGCATTTT
TRBJ2-5 . TRBD1 TRBV29-1 CSTLTGRETQYF TGCAGCACCTTGACAGGGAGAGAGACCCAGTACTTC
TRBJ1-5 . . TRBV25-1 CASSDQNQPQHF TGTGCCAGCAGTGATCAAAATCAGCCCCAGCATTTT
TRBJ1-1 . . TRBV5-1 CASSLVGGEGNTEAFF TGCGCCAGCAGCTTGGTAGGGGGTGAGGGGAACACTGAAGCTTTCTTT
TRBJ2-7 . . TRBV3-1/TRBV3-2 CASSHGAEGSYEQYF TGTGCCAGCAGCCATGGAGCGGAAGGGTCCTACGAGCAGTACTTC
TRBJ2-2 . TRBD2 TRBV11-2 CASSLGGGLPGELFF TGTGCCAGCAGCTTAGGGGGGGGATTGCCCGGGGAGCTGTTTTTT
TRBJ2-3 . TRBD2 TRBV18 CASSPESGLASDTQYF TGTGCCAGCTCACCAGAGTCGGGACTAGCCTCAGATACGCAGTATTTT
TRBJ1-4 . TRBD1 TRBV5-1 CASSPGTDEKLFF TGCGCCAGCAGCCCCGGGACAGATGAAAAACTGTTTTTT
TRBJ2-1 . TRBD2 TRBV7-2 CASSRRLAGGNEQFF TGTGCCAGCAGCCGTCGACTAGCGGGGGGGAATGAGCAGTTCTTC
TRBJ2-3 . TRBD2 TRBV7-9 CASSLASGGYTSTDTQYF TGTGCCAGCAGCTTGGCTAGCGGGGGATACACTAGCACAGATACGCAGTATTTT
TRBJ2-1 . . TRBV9 CASSVGHSSYNEQFF TGTGCCAGCAGCGTAGGACATTCCTCCTACAATGAGCAGTTCTTC
TRBJ2-2 . TRBD1 TRBV28 CASHGGPGGTGELFF TGTGCCAGCCACGGCGGTCCAGGGGGAACCGGGGAGCTGTTTTTT
TRBJ2-7 . . TRBV6-5 CASSYSGGAISYEQYF TGTGCCAGCAGTTACTCTGGGGGGGCCATAAGCTACGAGCAGTACTTC
TRBJ2-7 . . TRBV29-1 CSAARDTNYEQYF TGCAGCGCTGCCCGAGACACGAACTACGAGCAGTACTTC